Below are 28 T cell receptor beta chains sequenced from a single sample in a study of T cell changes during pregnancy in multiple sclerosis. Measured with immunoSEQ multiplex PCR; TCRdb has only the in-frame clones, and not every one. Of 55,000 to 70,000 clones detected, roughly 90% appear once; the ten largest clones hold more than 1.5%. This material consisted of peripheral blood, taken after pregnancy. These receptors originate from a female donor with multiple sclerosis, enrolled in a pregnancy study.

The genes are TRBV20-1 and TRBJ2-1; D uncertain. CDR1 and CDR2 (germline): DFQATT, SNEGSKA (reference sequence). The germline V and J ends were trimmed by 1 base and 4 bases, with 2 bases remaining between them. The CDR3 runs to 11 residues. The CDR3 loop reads CSARAYNEQFF. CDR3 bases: TGCAGTGCTAGAGCGTACAATGAGCAGTTCTTC.

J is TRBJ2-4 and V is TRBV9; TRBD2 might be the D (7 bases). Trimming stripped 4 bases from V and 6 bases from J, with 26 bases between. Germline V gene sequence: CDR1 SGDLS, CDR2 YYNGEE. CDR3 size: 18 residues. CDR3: CASSPSIYGGGPGNIQYF. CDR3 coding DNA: TGTGCCAGCAGCCCTTCCATCTACGGCGGGGGCCCTGGAAACATTCAGTACTTC.

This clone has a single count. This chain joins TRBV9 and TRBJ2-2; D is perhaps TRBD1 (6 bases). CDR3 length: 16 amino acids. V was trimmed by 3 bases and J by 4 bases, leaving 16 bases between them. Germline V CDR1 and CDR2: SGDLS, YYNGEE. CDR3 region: CASSAERRGSTGELFF. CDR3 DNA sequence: TGTGCCAGCAGCGCCGAGCGCAGGGGATCCACCGGGGAGCTGTTTTTT.

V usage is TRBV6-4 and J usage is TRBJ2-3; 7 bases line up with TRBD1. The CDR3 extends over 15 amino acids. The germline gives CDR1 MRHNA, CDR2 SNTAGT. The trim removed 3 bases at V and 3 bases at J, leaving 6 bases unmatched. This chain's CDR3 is CASSETGDPTDTQYF. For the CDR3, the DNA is TGTGCCAGCAGTGAAACAGGGGATCCGACAGATACGCAGTATTTT.

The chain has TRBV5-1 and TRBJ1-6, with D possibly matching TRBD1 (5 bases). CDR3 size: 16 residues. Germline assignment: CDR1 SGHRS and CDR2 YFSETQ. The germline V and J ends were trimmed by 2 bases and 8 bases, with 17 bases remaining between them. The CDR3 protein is CASSLTGIGADSPLHF. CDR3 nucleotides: TGCGCCAGCAGCTTAACAGGAATAGGGGCGGATTCACCCCTCCACTTT.

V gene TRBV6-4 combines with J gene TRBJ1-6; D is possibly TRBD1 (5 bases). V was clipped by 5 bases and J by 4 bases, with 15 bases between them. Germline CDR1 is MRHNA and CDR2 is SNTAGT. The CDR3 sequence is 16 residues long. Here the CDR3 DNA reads TGTGCCAGCAGTCCCCGGGCGGGGGATTATAATTCACCCCTCCACTTT. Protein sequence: CASSPRAGDYNSPLHF.

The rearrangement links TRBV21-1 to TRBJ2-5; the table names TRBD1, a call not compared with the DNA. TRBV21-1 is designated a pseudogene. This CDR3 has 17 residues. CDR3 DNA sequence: TGTGCCAGCAGCAAAGATCGGGTCAGGGGCCCGAAAGAGACCCAGTACTTC. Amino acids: CASSKDRVRGPKETQYF.

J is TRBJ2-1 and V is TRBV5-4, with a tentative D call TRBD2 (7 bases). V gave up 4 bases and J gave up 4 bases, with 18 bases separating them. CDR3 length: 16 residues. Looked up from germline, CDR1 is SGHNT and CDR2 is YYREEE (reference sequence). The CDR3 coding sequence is TGTGCCAGCAGCAGCGGAGGGGGGGCGGGTTACAATGAGCAGTTCTTC. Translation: CASSSGGGAGYNEQFF.

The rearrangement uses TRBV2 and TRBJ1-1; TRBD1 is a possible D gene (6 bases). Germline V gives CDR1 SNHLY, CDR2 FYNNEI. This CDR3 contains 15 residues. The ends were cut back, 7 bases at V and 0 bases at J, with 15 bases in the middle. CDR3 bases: TGTGCCAGCATCAGAGACAGGCTGGTGAACACTGAAGCTTTCTTT. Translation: CASIRDRLVNTEAFF.

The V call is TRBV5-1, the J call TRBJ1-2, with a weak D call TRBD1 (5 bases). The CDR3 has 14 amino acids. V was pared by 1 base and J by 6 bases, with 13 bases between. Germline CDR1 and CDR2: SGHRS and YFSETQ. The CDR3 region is CASSLSGTGDGYTF. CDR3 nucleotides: TGCGCCAGCAGCTTGAGTGGTACAGGCGATGGCTACACCTTC.

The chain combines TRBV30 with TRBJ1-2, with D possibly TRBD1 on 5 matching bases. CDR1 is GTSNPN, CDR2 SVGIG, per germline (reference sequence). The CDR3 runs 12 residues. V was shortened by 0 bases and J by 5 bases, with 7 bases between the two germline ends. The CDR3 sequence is CAWSVRGYGYTF. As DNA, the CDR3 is TGTGCCTGGAGTGTACGGGGGTATGGCTACACCTTC.

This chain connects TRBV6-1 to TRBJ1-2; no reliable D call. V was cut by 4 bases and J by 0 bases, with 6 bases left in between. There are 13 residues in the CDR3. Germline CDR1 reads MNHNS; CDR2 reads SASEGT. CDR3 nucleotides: TGTGCCAGCAGTGTGGCCTCTAACTATGGCTACACCTTC. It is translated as CASSVASNYGYTF.

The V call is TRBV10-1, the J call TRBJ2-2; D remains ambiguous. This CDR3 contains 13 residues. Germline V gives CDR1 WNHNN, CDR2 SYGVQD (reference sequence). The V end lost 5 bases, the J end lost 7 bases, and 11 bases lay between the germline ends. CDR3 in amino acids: CASSPILGGELFF. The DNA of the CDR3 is TGCGCCAGCAGTCCTATCCTTGGCGGGGAGCTGTTTTTT.

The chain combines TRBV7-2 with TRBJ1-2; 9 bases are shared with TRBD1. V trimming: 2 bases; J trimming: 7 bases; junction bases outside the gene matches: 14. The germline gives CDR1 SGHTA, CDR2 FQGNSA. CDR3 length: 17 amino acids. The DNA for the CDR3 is TGTGCCAGCAGCTTAATGAATCCCGGGACAGGGTTTTCTGGCTACACCTTC. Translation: CASSLMNPGTGFSGYTF.

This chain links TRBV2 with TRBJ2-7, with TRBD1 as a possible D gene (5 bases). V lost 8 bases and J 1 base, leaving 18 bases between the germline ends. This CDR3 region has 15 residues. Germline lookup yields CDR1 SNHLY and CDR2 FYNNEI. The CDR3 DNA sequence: TGTGCCAGCCATAGAGACAGCTTTAATTCCTACGAGCAGTACTTC. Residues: CASHRDSFNSYEQYF.

CDR3 in DNA: TGTGCCATCCGACCCGGGACAGGGGGGACTGAAGCTTTCTTT. Its protein is CAIRPGTGGTEAFF. This sequence joins TRBV19 and TRBJ1-1; 11 nucleotides match TRBD1. The CDR3 is made up of 14 amino acids. V was pared by 10 bases and J by 5 bases, with 9 bases of the junction left unmatched. Per germline, CDR1 LNHDA and CDR2 SQIVND (reference sequence). The full variable domain, in which reference TRBV19 and TRBJ1-1 provide the parts outside the CDR3, is DGGITQSPKYLFRKEGQNVTLSCEQNLNHDAMYWYRQDPGQGLRLIYYSQIVNDFQKGDIAEGYSVSREKKESFPLTVTSAQKNPTAFYLCAIRPGTGGTEAFFGQGTRLTVV.

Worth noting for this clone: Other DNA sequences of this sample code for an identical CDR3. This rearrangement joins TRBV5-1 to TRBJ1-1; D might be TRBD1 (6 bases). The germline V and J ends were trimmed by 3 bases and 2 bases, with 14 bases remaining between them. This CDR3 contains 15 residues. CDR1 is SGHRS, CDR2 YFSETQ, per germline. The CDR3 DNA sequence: TGCGCCAGCAGCTGGGGAGGGGGAGAAAACACTGAAGCTTTCTTT. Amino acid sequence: CASSWGGGENTEAFF.

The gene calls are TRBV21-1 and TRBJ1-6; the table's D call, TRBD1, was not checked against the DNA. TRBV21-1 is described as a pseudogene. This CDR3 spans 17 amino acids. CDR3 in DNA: TGTGCCAGCAGCAAAGAAGTTCACAGGGAAAGTAATTCACCCCTCCACTTT. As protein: CASSKEVHRESNSPLHF.

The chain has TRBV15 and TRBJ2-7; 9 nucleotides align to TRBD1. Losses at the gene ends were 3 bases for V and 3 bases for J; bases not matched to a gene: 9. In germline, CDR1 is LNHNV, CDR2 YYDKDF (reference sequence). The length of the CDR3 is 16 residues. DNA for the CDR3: TGTGCCACCAGCAGGCCCACCGGGACAGGGCACTACGAGCAGTACTTC. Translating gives CATSRPTGTGHYEQYF.

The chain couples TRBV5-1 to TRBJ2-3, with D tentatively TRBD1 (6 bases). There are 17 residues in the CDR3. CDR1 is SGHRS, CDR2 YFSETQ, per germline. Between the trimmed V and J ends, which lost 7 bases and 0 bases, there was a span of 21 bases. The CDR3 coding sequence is TGCGCCAGCGATTTCGGTCACAGGGCCCTTAGCACAGATACGCAGTATTTT. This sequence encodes CASDFGHRALSTDTQYF.

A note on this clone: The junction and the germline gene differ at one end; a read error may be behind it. The chain's CDR3 is CASSLRDRGVQETQYF. The DNA of the CDR3 is TGTGCTAGCAGCCTGAGGGACAGGGGAGTCCAAGAGACCCAGTACTTC. V usage is TRBV7-7 and J usage is TRBJ2-5; 10 positions agree with TRBD1. The V gene's germline CDR1 is SSHAT and CDR2 FNYEAQ (reference sequence). CDR3 length: 16 amino acids.

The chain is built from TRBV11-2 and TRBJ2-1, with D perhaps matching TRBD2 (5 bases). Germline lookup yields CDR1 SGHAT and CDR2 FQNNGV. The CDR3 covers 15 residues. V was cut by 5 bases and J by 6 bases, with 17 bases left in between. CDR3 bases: TGTGCCAGCAGCCTTCCGAGGGTAGGCATCAATGAGCAGTTCTTC. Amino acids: CASSLPRVGINEQFF.

CDR3 in amino acids: CASSLLPTGYNQPQHF. DNA for the CDR3: TGTGCCAGCAGTTTACTACCGACGGGATACAATCAGCCCCAGCATTTT. The rearrangement uses TRBV27 and TRBJ1-5; D uncertain. The CDR3 length is 16 residues. Per germline, CDR1 MNHEY and CDR2 SMNVEV (reference sequence). Trimming removed 2 bases at V and 3 bases at J, with 14 bases between.

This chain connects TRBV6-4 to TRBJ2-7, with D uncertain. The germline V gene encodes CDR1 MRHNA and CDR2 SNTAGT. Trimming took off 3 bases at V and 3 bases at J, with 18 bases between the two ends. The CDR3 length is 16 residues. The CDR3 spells CASSDASGSYCYEQYF. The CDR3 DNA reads TGTGCCAGCAGTGATGCTTCAGGTTCTTATTGCTACGAGCAGTACTTC.

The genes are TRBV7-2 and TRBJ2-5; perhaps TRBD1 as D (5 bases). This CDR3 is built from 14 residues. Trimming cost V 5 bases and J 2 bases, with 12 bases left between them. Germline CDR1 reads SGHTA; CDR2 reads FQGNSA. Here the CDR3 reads CASSPGQSQETQYF. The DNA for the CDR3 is TGTGCCAGCAGCCCCGGACAATCACAAGAGACCCAGTACTTC.

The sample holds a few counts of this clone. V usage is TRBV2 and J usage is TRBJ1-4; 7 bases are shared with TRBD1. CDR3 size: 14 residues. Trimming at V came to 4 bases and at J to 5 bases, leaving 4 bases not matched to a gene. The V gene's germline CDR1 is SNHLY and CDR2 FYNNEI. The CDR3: CASSVTGSNEKLFF. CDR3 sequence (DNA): TGTGCCAGCAGTGTGACAGGGTCAAATGAAAAACTGTTTTTT.

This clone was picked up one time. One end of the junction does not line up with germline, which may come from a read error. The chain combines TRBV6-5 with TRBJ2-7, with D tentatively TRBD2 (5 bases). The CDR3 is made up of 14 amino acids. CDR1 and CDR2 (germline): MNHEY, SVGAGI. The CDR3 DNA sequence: TGTGCCAGCAGTTCCCAGACTACCTCCCACGAGCAGTACTTC. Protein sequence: CASSSQTTSHEQYF.

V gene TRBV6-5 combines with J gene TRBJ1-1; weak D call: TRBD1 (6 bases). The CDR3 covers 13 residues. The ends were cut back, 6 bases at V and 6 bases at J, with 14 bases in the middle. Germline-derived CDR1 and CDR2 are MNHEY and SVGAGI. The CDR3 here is CASRSGGRAEAFF. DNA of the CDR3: TGTGCCAGCAGGTCGGGGGGCCGGGCTGAAGCTTTCTTT.